The 31 T cell receptor beta chains below all came from one sample that was sequenced in a study of blood T cell repertoires in COVID-19. TCRdb keeps only in-frame clones here, not all; method: immunoSEQ multiplex PCR. The table lists 140,000 to 150,000 clones, 85% to 90% of them singletons. Sequencing was carried out using peripheral blood. The receptors were sampled from a young man with COVID-19, enrolled during active disease.

The chain combines TRBV28 with TRBJ1-1; D is unclear. This CDR3 region has 13 residues. Trimming stripped 7 bases from V and 5 bases from J, with 14 bases between. Germline values: CDR1 MDHEN, CDR2 SYDVKM. The CDR3 reads CASTELPLTEAFF. For the CDR3, the DNA is TGTGCCAGCACGGAGCTACCCTTAACTGAAGCTTTCTTT.

The chain links TRBV28 to TRBJ2-1; TRBD2 matches at 12 bases. J was trimmed by 4 bases and V by 3 bases; bases with no gene match: 10. In germline, CDR1 is MDHEN, CDR2 SYDVKM. The CDR3 contains 18 residues. The CDR3 region is CASSFPTSGSWGYNEQFF. CDR3 DNA sequence: TGTGCCAGCAGTTTTCCGACTAGCGGGAGTTGGGGTTACAATGAGCAGTTCTTC.

This clone was picked up one time. J is TRBJ2-7 and V is TRBV11-3, with a tentative D call TRBD1 (6 bases). V was pared by 2 bases and J by 4 bases, with 15 bases between. Germline V CDR1 and CDR2: SGHNT, YENEEA. CDR3 length: 15 residues. The CDR3 region is CASSLSRGRPYEQYF. The CDR3 nucleotides read TGTGCCAGCAGCTTATCCAGGGGCAGGCCTTACGAGCAGTACTTC. Using reference TRBV11-3 and TRBJ2-7 for the parts outside the CDR3, the full variable domain is EAGVVQSPRYKIIEKKQPVAFWCNPISGHNTLYWYLQNLGQGPELLIRYENEEAVDDSQLPKDRFSAERLKGVDSTLKIQPAELGDSAVYLCASSLSRGRPYEQYFGPGTRLTVT.

The chain carries TRBV2 and TRBJ2-7; 7 bases align to TRBD2. Germline loops: CDR1 SNHLY, CDR2 FYNNEI. The ends lost 6 bases at V and 4 bases at J; junction bases unmatched: 3. The length of the CDR3 is 12 residues. CDR3 nucleotide sequence: TGTGCCAGCAGGGGAGGGAGGTACGAGCAGTACTTC. Translated, it gives CASRGGRYEQYF.

This sequence joins TRBV10-3 and TRBJ2-1; unclear D gene. Germline V lookup: CDR1 ENHRY, CDR2 SYGVKD. V lost 0 bases to trimming and J lost 2 bases, with 11 bases between them. The CDR3 spans 16 residues. The CDR3 DNA reads TGTGCCATCAGTGAGTCGACTCGGCAACCCTACAATGAGCAGTTCTTC. Translation: CAISESTRQPYNEQFF.

The chain is built from TRBV6-5 and TRBJ1-4; 8 bases agree with TRBD1. The V gene end was trimmed by 4 bases and the J gene end by 6 bases; junction bases not matched to a gene: 10. The CDR3 is 16 residues long. Germline CDR1 MNHEY, CDR2 SVGAGI. The CDR3 loop is CASSLGVAGGDEKLFF. The CDR3 nucleotides read TGTGCCAGCAGTTTAGGAGTGGCAGGGGGCGATGAAAAACTGTTTTTT.

V is TRBV28 and J is TRBJ2-3; TRBD2 aligns across 11 bases. CDR1 is MDHEN, CDR2 SYDVKM, per germline. This CDR3 contains 16 residues. V shed 4 bases and J 3 bases; nucleotides not matched to a gene: 6. Written as DNA, the CDR3 is TGTGCCAGCAGTTCTTTACTAGCGGGAGTAACAGATACGCAGTATTTT. It encodes CASSSLLAGVTDTQYF.

The chain uses TRBV21-1 and TRBJ2-1; the table assigns TRBD2, which was not confirmed against the DNA. TRBV21-1 is a known pseudogene. The CDR3 covers 18 residues. The CDR3 nucleotides read TGTGCCAGCAGCAAACCGTCGAGGAGCGGGAGCTATAACAATGAGCAGTTCTTC. Residues: CASSKPSRSGSYNNEQFF.

The gene calls are TRBV7-9 and TRBJ2-7; 8 nucleotides align to TRBD2. CDR1 is SEHNR, CDR2 FQNEAQ, per germline (reference sequence). Germline trimming cut 6 bases from V and 0 bases from J; bases unmatched to any gene: 10. The CDR3 is made up of 16 amino acids. The CDR3 DNA reads as TGTGCCAGCAGTCGAGGGAGTAGCGGGACCTCCTACGAGCAGTACTTC. It translates to CASSRGSSGTSYEQYF.

The V call is TRBV9, the J call TRBJ2-3; 8 nucleotides agree with TRBD1. V shed 4 bases and J 5 bases; nucleotides not matched to a gene: 12. The CDR3 consists of 16 residues. The germline CDR1 and CDR2 sequences are SGDLS and YYNGEE. This CDR3 is CASSFLEGQGGDTQYF. DNA for the CDR3: TGTGCCAGCAGCTTCCTAGAAGGACAGGGAGGAGATACGCAGTATTTT.

This sequence joins TRBV27 and TRBJ2-5; tentatively, D is TRBD2 (6 bases). In germline, CDR1 is MNHEY, CDR2 SMNVEV (reference sequence). CDR3 length: 15 residues. V shed 5 bases and J shed 4 bases, with 17 bases lying between them. CDR3 residues: CASSPRAVGGETQYF. As DNA, the CDR3 is TGTGCCAGCAGTCCCCGGGCGGTCGGGGGAGAGACCCAGTACTTC.

The rearrangement uses TRBV10-2 and TRBJ1-1; D possibly corresponds to TRBD1 (5 bases). CDR3 length equals 14 residues. Germline V CDR1 and CDR2: WSHSY, SAAADI. Between the trimmed V and J ends, which lost 1 base and 7 bases, there was a span of 13 bases. The CDR3 loop is CASSELMGRGEAFF. The CDR3, as DNA: TGCGCCAGCAGTGAGTTGATGGGGAGGGGTGAAGCTTTCTTT.

The rearrangement uses TRBV4-2 and TRBJ2-6; D gene uncertain. V was clipped by 3 bases and J by 1 base, with 10 bases between them. CDR1 and CDR2 from the germline V gene are LGHNA and YNFKEQ. CDR3 size: 16 residues. This CDR3 is CASSQVGYSGANVLTF. The CDR3 region has the DNA TGTGCCAGCAGCCAGGTGGGCTATTCTGGGGCCAACGTCCTGACTTTC.

The chain links TRBV10-2 to TRBJ2-3; TRBD2 aligns across 11 bases. The CDR3 runs 14 residues. The ends lost 8 bases at V and 8 bases at J; junction bases unmatched: 9. Germline V gene data show CDR1 as WSHSY and CDR2 as SAAADI. The CDR3 DNA sequence: TGCGCCAGCTACCTAGCGGGAGGCCGTGGTACGCAGTATTTT. It yields the protein CASYLAGGRGTQYF.

This clone was observed a few times. This chain connects TRBV7-9 to TRBJ2-1; 10 bases agree with TRBD1. CDR1 and CDR2 (germline): SEHNR, FQNEAQ (reference sequence). The J segment lost 6 bases and the V segment lost 7 bases, leaving 6 bases of the junction unmatched. This CDR3 has 14 residues. The CDR3 region is CASTDRGPGNEQFF. CDR3 nucleotide sequence: TGTGCCAGCACCGACAGGGGGCCGGGCAATGAGCAGTTCTTC. Drawing the rest from reference TRBV7-9 and TRBJ2-1, the complete variable domain is DTGVSQNPRHKITKRGQNVTFRCDPISEHNRLYWYRQTLGQGPEFLTYFQNEAQLEKSRLLSDRFSAERPKGSFSTLEIQRTEQGDSAMYLCASTDRGPGNEQFFGPGTRLTVL.

The gene calls are TRBV4-1 and TRBJ2-1, with 10 bases fitting TRBD2. Trimming at V came to 2 bases and at J to 7 bases, leaving 5 bases not matched to a gene. The CDR3 runs 15 residues. Germline loops: CDR1 MGHRA, CDR2 YSYEKL. CDR3 DNA sequence: TGCGCCAGCAGCCAAATCCTAGCGGGAGAAAATGAGCAGTTCTTC. It yields the protein CASSQILAGENEQFF.

The chain couples TRBV28 to TRBJ2-1; a weak D match, TRBD2 (6 bases). Trimming removed 2 bases from V and 2 bases from J, with 13 bases in between. Germline V gene sequence: CDR1 MDHEN, CDR2 SYDVKM. This CDR3 region has 16 residues. CDR3 nucleotide sequence: TGTGCCAGCAGTTTAGACCTGGGGGGAACCTACAATGAGCAGTTCTTC. It codes for CASSLDLGGTYNEQFF.

This chain links TRBV5-8 with TRBJ2-7; D is possibly TRBD2 (6 bases). Germline V CDR1 and CDR2: SGHTS, YDEGEE. V lost 4 bases and J lost 6, with 23 bases in between. This CDR3 has 16 residues. CDR3 amino acids: CASSSRRDFRPGEQYF. CDR3 DNA sequence: TGTGCCAGCAGCAGCCGACGGGACTTCCGACCGGGCGAGCAGTACTTC.

This chain uses TRBV10-3 with TRBJ1-1, with D maybe TRBD1 (6 bases). Germline loops: CDR1 ENHRY, CDR2 SYGVKD. Trimming pared 3 bases from V and 4 bases from J, leaving 9 bases between. This CDR3 comprises 13 residues. DNA for the CDR3: TGTGCCATCAGTGATTGGGGGCTCACTGAAGCTTTCTTT. As protein: CAISDWGLTEAFF.

This clone came up once. V is TRBV11-3 and J is TRBJ2-5; TRBD2 might be the D (6 bases). Trimming took off 1 base at V and 3 bases at J, with 12 bases between the two ends. The CDR3 runs to 15 residues. CDR1 SGHNT and CDR2 YENEEA come from the germline V gene. The CDR3 spells CASSLGVRTKETQYF. CDR3 sequence (DNA): TGTGCCAGCAGCTTAGGAGTTCGGACTAAAGAGACCCAGTACTTC.

This chain uses TRBV28 with TRBJ1-1, with D possibly matching TRBD1 (6 bases). CDR1 is MDHEN and CDR2 is SYDVKM in the germline V gene. The length of the CDR3 is 15 residues. The CDR3 DNA sequence: TGTGTGAGTGGGGCGGGGGCGGTTGGTGACACTGAAGCTTTCTTT. This codes for CVSGAGAVGDTEAFF.

The chain uses TRBV9 and TRBJ2-2; possibly TRBD2 for D (6 bases). The V and J ends lost 0 bases and 6 bases respectively, with 15 bases between them. The CDR3 runs 16 residues. The germline gives CDR1 SGDLS, CDR2 YYNGEE. Written as DNA, the CDR3 is TGTGCCAGCAGCGTAGTATCCGGGAGCCCCGCCGGGGAGCTGTTTTTT. The encoded protein is CASSVVSGSPAGELFF.

Comment on this clone: Being one base from a much bigger clone, this may be a read error. The V gene is TRBV7-2, the J gene TRBJ2-1; no firm D call. With 1 base removed from V and 6 bases from J, the gap between germline ends came to 4 bases. CDR3 length equals 12 residues. CDR1 is SGHTA and CDR2 is FQGNSA in the germline V gene. The CDR3 reads CASSLVSNEQFF. CDR3 nucleotides: TGTGCCAGCAGCTTAGTTAGCAATGAGCAGTTCTTC.

This clone was seen only once. The chain carries TRBV18 and TRBJ1-2; TRBD1 aligns across 11 bases. The CDR3 length is 18 residues. The germline gives CDR1 KGHSH, CDR2 LQKENI. Unmatched junction bases numbered 13, after V lost 1 base and J lost 6 bases. The CDR3 here is CASSPLQDGQGAKNGYTF. The CDR3 DNA sequence: TGTGCCAGCTCACCACTTCAGGATGGACAGGGGGCTAAGAATGGCTACACCTTC.

The CDR3 is CSVTLQDSNQPQHF. The CDR3, as DNA: TGCAGCGTTACACTACAGGATAGCAATCAGCCCCAGCATTTT. The chain couples TRBV29-1 to TRBJ1-5; perhaps TRBD1 as D (5 bases). The CDR3 is 14 amino acids. The germline V and J ends were trimmed by 5 bases and 0 bases, with 11 bases remaining between them. CDR1 is SQVTM, CDR2 ANQGSEA, per germline.

The genes are TRBV5-8 and TRBJ2-5; 8 nucleotides line up with TRBD1. CDR3 length: 15 amino acids. V shed 4 bases and J 2 bases; nucleotides not matched to a gene: 7. Germline CDR1 SGHTS, CDR2 YDEGEE. CDR3 in DNA: TGTGCCAGCAGCCCGAGACAGGGGCGACAAGAGACCCAGTACTTC. Protein sequence: CASSPRQGRQETQYF.

This clone showed up just a few times. The chain is built from TRBV7-2 and TRBJ1-1; TRBD1 matches 9 bases. Germline V CDR1 and CDR2: SGHTA, FQGNSA. V shed 2 bases, J shed 1 base, and the junction held 5 bases outside the gene matches. The CDR3 is 16 amino acids. The chain's CDR3 is CASSLYGTGRNTEAFF. Written as DNA, the CDR3 is TGTGCCAGCAGCTTATACGGGACAGGGAGGAACACTGAAGCTTTCTTT.

The chain uses TRBV12-5 and TRBJ2-1, with 9 bases lining up with TRBD1. V trimming: 3 bases; J trimming: 8 bases; junction bases outside the gene matches: 11. The germline V gene encodes CDR1 LGHNT and CDR2 FRNRAP. The CDR3 totals 16 residues. CDR3 coding DNA: TGTGCTAGTGGTTTCACGACAGGGGGGTCGATCGATGAGCAGTTCTTC. Its protein product is CASGFTTGGSIDEQFF.

V gene TRBV30 combines with J gene TRBJ2-7; possibly TRBD2 for D (6 bases). The germline V and J ends were trimmed by 2 bases and 5 bases, with 10 bases remaining between them. The CDR3 extends over 12 amino acids. Germline CDR1 and CDR2: GTSNPN and SVGIG (reference sequence). The CDR3, as DNA: TGTGCCTGGAGTTCAGGGAGGCACGAGCAGTACTTC. Translating it yields CAWSSGRHEQYF.

This chain joins TRBV10-3 and TRBJ1-2, with 7 bases lining up with TRBD1. The CDR3 totals 15 residues. In germline, CDR1 is ENHRY, CDR2 SYGVKD. V was clipped by 7 bases and J by 4 bases; unmatched bases: 12. CDR3 bases: TGTGCCATCATGAGGGGACAGCAAAATTTCTATGGCTACACCTTC. This encodes CAIMRGQQNFYGYTF.

This chain links TRBV5-1 with TRBJ2-2; 9 bases align to TRBD1. From germline, CDR1 is SGHRS and CDR2 YFSETQ. This CDR3 has 18 residues. The V and J ends lost 3 bases and 4 bases, in that order; junction bases with no gene match: 13. The CDR3, as DNA: TGCGCCAGCAGCTGGGAACCAACAGGGGGCCCCGGCACCGGGGAGCTGTTTTTT. It specifies CASSWEPTGGPGTGELFF.